These T cell receptor beta chains were read from a single sample in a study of T cell responses to AZD1222 COVID-19 vaccine. Measured with immunoSEQ multiplex PCR; TCRdb has only the in-frame clones, and not every one. The sample records 120,000 or so clones, around nine tenths being singletons. The starting material was peripheral blood, obtained 28 days after the second AZD1222 dose. The source of these receptors is an adult who received the AZD1222 COVID-19 vaccine. Each CDR3 is given with its conserved first and last residue.

cdr3_aa: CASSGRGGAETQYF
v_call: TRBV19

cdr3_aa: CASSFGRWQEKLFF
v_call: TRBV11-2

cdr3_aa: CASTGRGKNEQFF
v_call: TRBV5-4

cdr3_aa: CASSSGAYEQYF
v_call: TRBV11-3

cdr3_aa: CASSQHTGGEAEQFF
v_call: TRBV7-3

cdr3_aa: CASSDRENTEAFF
v_call: TRBV6-1

cdr3_aa: CAFRRELKAGSYEQFF
v_call: TRBV7-9

cdr3_aa: CASSPRTGPRSDEQYF
v_call: TRBV7-7

cdr3_aa: CASVEGGPRNEQFF
v_call: TRBV3-1/TRBV3-2

cdr3_aa: CASSLSFPGQGAYEQYF
v_call: TRBV5-1

cdr3_aa: CASSYQGISYEQYF
v_call: TRBV6-2/TRBV6-3

cdr3_aa: CASSFSPGELFF
v_call: TRBV7-3

cdr3_aa: CASLIGTGQETQYF
v_call: TRBV6-5

cdr3_aa: CSIYGGYNEQFF
v_call: TRBV29-1

cdr3_aa: CASRVGITDTQYF
v_call: TRBV12-3/TRBV12-4

cdr3_aa: CATSDLLSDSGTGVATNEKLFF
v_call: TRBV24-1

cdr3_aa: CASSSRVGDEAFF
v_call: TRBV7-9

cdr3_aa: CASSYFQGTEAFF
v_call: TRBV6-2/TRBV6-3

cdr3_aa: CASSPDSGIYGYTF
v_call: TRBV2

cdr3_aa: CASSPVGSAPNTGELFF
v_call: TRBV5-5

cdr3_aa: CSALENEQFF
v_call: TRBV20-1

cdr3_aa: CASTGTVSQPQHF
v_call: TRBV6-6

cdr3_aa: CASRRLTANTGELFF
v_call: TRBV2

cdr3_aa: CASSIRGSGYTF
v_call: TRBV19

cdr3_aa: CAWSVVGRGNTEAFF
v_call: TRBV30

cdr3_aa: CAWSDDGEKLFF
v_call: TRBV30

cdr3_aa: CASWVGTAYGYTF
v_call: TRBV28

cdr3_aa: CASSSQGASNTEAFF
v_call: TRBV7-2

cdr3_aa: CASSLIPEGRRDIQYF
v_call: TRBV5-1

cdr3_aa: CASSLGWFSSTDTQYF
v_call: TRBV5-1

cdr3_aa: CASSEFVGYEQYF
v_call: TRBV2

cdr3_aa: CASRRATGGGPQHF
v_call: TRBV6-5

cdr3_aa: CASSQGGTGAHEQYF
v_call: TRBV4-1

cdr3_aa: CASSTSGTGLSQYF
v_call: TRBV6-6

cdr3_aa: CASSQVRGQGEGEQFF
v_call: TRBV4-2

cdr3_aa: CASGFPRGLSTDTQYF
v_call: TRBV12-5

cdr3_aa: CASSARGQRNTGELFF
v_call: TRBV2

cdr3_aa: CASEQGAVSGELFF
v_call: TRBV2

cdr3_aa: CASDYGPGGADTQYF
v_call: TRBV19

cdr3_aa: CASSFKTSGSYEQYF
v_call: TRBV27

cdr3_aa: CASSLLRGRGGNQPQHF
v_call: TRBV5-6

cdr3_aa: CAAGRGTEAFF
v_call: TRBV6-5

cdr3_aa: CASSRDGSNQPQHF
v_call: TRBV7-9

cdr3_aa: CSVGRGEPYNEQFF
v_call: TRBV29-1

cdr3_aa: CASRFGQSYEQYF
v_call: TRBV6-5

cdr3_aa: CASSRRTSGVTDTQYF
v_call: TRBV11-2

cdr3_aa: CASSWTGDEQYF
v_call: TRBV7-9

cdr3_aa: CASSTTDRAGANVLTF
v_call: TRBV5-1

cdr3_aa: CASREGLASGETQYF
v_call: TRBV11-3

cdr3_aa: CAWSVQGNTEAFF
v_call: TRBV30

cdr3_aa: CASSYGQGGENIQYF
v_call: TRBV9

cdr3_aa: CASSLDPTSQPQHF
v_call: TRBV5-1

cdr3_aa: CASSTGTRSSEQYF
v_call: TRBV19

cdr3_aa: CASSHRARDEKLFF
v_call: TRBV3-1/TRBV3-2

cdr3_aa: CASSDRVGQPQHF
v_call: TRBV6-4

cdr3_aa: CASGAVPHGYTF
v_call: TRBV10-1

cdr3_aa: CASSFQGKETQYF
v_call: TRBV5-1

cdr3_aa: CASSTPDTSGVTDTQYF
v_call: TRBV2

cdr3_aa: CAWTGAGGPYETQYF
v_call: TRBV30